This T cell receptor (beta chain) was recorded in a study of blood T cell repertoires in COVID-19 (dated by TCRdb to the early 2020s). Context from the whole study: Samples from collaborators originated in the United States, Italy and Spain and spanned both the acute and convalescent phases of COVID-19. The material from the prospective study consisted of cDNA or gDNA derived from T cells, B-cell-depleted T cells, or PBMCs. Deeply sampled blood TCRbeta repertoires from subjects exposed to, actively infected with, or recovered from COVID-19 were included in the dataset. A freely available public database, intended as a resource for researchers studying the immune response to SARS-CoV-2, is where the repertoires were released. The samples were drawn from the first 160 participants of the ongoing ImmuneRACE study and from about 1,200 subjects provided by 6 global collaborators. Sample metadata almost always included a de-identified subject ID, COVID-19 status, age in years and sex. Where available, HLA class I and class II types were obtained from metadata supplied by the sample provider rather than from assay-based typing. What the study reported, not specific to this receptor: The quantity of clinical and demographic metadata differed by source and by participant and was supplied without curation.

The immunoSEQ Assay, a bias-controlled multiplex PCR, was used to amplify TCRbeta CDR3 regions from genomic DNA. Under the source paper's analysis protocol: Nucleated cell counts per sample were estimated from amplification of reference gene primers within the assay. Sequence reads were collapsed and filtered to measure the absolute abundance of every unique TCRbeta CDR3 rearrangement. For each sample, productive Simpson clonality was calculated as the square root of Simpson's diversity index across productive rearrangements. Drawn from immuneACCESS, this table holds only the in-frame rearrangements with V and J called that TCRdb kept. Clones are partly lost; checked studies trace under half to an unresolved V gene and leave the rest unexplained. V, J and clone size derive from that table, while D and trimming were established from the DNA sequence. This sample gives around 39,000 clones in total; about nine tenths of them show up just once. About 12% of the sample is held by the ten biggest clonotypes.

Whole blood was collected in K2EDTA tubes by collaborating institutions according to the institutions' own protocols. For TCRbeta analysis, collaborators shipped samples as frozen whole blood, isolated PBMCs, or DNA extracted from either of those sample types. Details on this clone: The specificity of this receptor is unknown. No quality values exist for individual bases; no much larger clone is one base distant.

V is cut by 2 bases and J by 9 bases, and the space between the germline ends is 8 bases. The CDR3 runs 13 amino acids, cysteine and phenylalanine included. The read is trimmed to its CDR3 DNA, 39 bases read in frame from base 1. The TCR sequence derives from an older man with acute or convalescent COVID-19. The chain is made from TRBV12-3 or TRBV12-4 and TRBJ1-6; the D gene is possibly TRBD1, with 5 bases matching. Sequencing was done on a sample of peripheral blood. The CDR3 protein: CASSLNGGSPLHF. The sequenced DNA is TGTGCCAGCAGTTTAAACGGGGGTTCACCCCTCCACTTT.